This T cell receptor (beta chain) was documented in a study of CD8 T cells in ankylosing spondylitis. Points from the study as a whole: Researchers report that disease-linked clones proved CD8+ and relatively rare in peripheral blood. There was a TCR beta motif, made of eight highly homologous variants, that appeared characteristic of ankylosing spondylitis blood. Enrichment of disease-linked clones was reportedly significant in matched ankylosing spondylitis synovial fluid. Earlier authors reported some of these motif variants in reactive arthritis synovial fluid and blood.

The CDR3 is 11 amino acids. Deletions cut 5 bases from V and 8 bases from J, with 12 bases between. CDR1 and CDR2 (germline): SQVTM, ANQGSEA. Quantitative molecular-barcoded 5'-RACE generated the TCR beta libraries. A single record per CDR3 protein comes from TCRdb applying MiXCR to the 5' RACE reads. Of approximately 520,000 distinct CDR3 sequences in the sample, about 5.7% are singletons; the top ten hold roughly 3.3%. This clonotype was observed at least ten times. Its cognate antigen is unknown. The clonotype was recovered from a male donor with ankylosing spondylitis. Material for sequencing was blood, either unsorted or a sorted T cell fraction (not recorded which). The rearrangement links TRBV29-1 to TRBJ1-2; tentative D call: TRBD1 (6 bases). CDR3 bases: TGCAGCGTTCCAACAGGGCTGGGCTACACCTTC. The encoded protein is CSVPTGLGYTF.